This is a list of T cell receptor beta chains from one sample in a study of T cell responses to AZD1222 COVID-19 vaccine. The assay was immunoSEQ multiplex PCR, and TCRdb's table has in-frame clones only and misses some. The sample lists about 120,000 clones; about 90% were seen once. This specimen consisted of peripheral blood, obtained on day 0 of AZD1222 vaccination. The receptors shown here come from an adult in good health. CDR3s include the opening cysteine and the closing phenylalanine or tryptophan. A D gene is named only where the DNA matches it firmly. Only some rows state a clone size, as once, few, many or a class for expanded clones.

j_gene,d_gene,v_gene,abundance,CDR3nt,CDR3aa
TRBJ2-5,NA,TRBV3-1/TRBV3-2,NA,TGTGCCAGCAGCCAAGTTGAACTACTCCAAGAGACCCAGTACTTC,CASSQVELLQETQYF
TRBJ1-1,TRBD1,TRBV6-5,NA,TGTGCCAGCAGTTACCTAATCAGGGGGTCGGAAGCTTTCTTT,CASSYLIRGSEAFF
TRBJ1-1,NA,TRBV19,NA,TGTGCCAGTAGTGACTCATCTCCCTCGGGGGGCGGAGGGACTGAAGCTTTCTTT,CASSDSSPSGGGGTEAFF
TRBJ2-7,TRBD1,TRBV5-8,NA,TGTGCCAGCAGCTGGAAGCGGACAGGGGTGGGTGGTGAGCAGTACTTC,CASSWKRTGVGGEQYF
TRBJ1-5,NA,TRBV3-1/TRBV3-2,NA,TGTGCCAGCAGCAGACCTAATCAGCCCCAGCATTTT,CASSRPNQPQHF
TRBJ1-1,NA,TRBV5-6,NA,TGTGCCAGCAGCTTGGCCGGGTTAGGGGGTACTGAAGCTTTCTTT,CASSLAGLGGTEAFF
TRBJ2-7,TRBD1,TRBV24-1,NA,TGTGCCACCAGTGATACGGACAGGGGCTACGAGCAGTACTTC,CATSDTDRGYEQYF
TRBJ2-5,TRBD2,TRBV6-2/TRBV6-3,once,TGTGCCAGCAGTTACTCGGAGCGGGGAGGGATGGAGACCCAGTACTTC,CASSYSERGGMETQYF
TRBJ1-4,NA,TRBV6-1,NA,TGTGCCAGCAGTGAAAACCCCGGGAGAGGTGAAAAACTGTTTTTT,CASSENPGRGEKLFF
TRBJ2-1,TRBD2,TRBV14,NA,TGTGCCAGCAGCCGGAGGACTAGCGGGGGCGATGAGCAGTTCTTC,CASSRRTSGGDEQFF
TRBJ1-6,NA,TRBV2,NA,TGTGCCCGAGCAGGGACGGCCCAGCGCGGTAATTCACCCCTCCACTTT,CARAGTAQRGNSPLHF
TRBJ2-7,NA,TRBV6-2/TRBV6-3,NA,TGTGCCAGCAGTTGGACGGGGCCCACCTACGAGCAGTACTTC,CASSWTGPTYEQYF
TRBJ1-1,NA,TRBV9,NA,TGTGCCAGCAGCGTAATCGGTGAGGACACTGAAGCTTTCTTT,CASSVIGEDTEAFF
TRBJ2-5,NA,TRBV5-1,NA,TGCGCCAGCAGGGGGGGCAGGGGAGAAGAGACCCAGTACTTC,CASRGGRGEETQYF
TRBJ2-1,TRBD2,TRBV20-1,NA,TGCAGTGCTAGTAACCCTAGCGGGGTTGTAAATGAGCAGTTCTTC,CSASNPSGVVNEQFF
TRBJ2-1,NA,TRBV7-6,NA,TGTGCCAGCAGCCCACGAAGGGGGGTATTTGATGAGCAGTTCTTC,CASSPRRGVFDEQFF
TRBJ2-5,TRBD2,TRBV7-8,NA,TGTGCCAGCAGCTTACCGGCGGGAGCCCCTCGAGAGACCCAGTACTTC,CASSLPAGAPRETQYF
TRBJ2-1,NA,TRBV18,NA,TGTGCCAGCTCACCACCGGGGGGGCCCTACAATGAGCAGTTCTTC,CASSPPGGPYNEQFF
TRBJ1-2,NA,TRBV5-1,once,TGCGCCAGCAGCCGGGACGGGGGCACGCAGGCCGCCTTCTTC,CASSRDGGTQAAFF
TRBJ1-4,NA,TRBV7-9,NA,TGTGCCAGCAGCCCAAGACATGGGGATGAAAAACTGTTTTTT,CASSPRHGDEKLFF
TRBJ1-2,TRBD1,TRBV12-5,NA,TGTGCTAGTGGTTTGGTACGCGACAGGGTCTATGGCTACACCTTC,CASGLVRDRVYGYTF
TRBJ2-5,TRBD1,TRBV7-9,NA,TGTGCCAGCAGCTCATGGACAGGGGGCATTGAGACCCAGTACTTC,CASSSWTGGIETQYF
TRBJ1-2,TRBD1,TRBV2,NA,TGTGCCAGTACTTCCCCCGGGACAGCGAACGGCTACACCTTC,CASTSPGTANGYTF
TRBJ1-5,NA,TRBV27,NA,TGTGCCAGCAGATCCCTGGGGGGGAGGGATCAGCCCCAGCATTTT,CASRSLGGRDQPQHF
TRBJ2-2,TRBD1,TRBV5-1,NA,TGCGCCAGCAGCTTGGATACAGGGGGGCTAAACACCGGGGAGCTGTTTTTT,CASSLDTGGLNTGELFF
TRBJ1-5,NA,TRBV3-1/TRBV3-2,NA,TGTGCCAGCAGCTTAACTCCAGGTTTCAATCAGCCCCAGCATTTT,CASSLTPGFNQPQHF
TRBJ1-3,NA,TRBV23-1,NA,TGCGCCAGCAGTCAAGCCCTAGGGATCTCTGGAAACACCATATATTTT,CASSQALGISGNTIYF
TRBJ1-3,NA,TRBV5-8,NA,TGTGCCAGCAGCTTGTGGGACACCATATATTTT,CASSLWDTIYF
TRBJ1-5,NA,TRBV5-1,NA,TGCGCCAGCAGCTCGGGACGCAATCAGCCCCAGCATTTT,CASSSGRNQPQHF
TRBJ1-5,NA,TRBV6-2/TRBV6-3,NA,TGTGCCAGCAGTTACGAACCGGGGTACAATCAGCCCCAGCATTTT,CASSYEPGYNQPQHF
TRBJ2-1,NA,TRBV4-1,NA,TGCGCCAGCAGCCATCAACAGGGTATAGATGAGCAGTTCTTC,CASSHQQGIDEQFF
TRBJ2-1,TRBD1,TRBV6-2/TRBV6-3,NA,TGTGCCAGCAGTATTGACAGGGGTCCCTTCGACAATGAGCAGTTCTTC,CASSIDRGPFDNEQFF
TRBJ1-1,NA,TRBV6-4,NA,TGTGCCAGCAGGTACAGGGAGGGCACTGAAGCTTTCTTT,CASRYREGTEAFF
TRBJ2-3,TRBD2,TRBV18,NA,TGTGCCAGCTCACCAAATAGCGGGGGGCGCGGAGATACGCAGTATTTT,CASSPNSGGRGDTQYF
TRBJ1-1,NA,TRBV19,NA,TGTGCCAGTAGTATCGCACAGTTGGTAAACACTGAAGCTTTCTTT,CASSIAQLVNTEAFF
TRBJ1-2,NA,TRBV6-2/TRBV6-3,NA,TGTGCCAGCAGCCCCGACCACATCTATGGCTACACCTTC,CASSPDHIYGYTF
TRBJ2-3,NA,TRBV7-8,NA,TGTGCCAGCAATATTGCAGATACGCAGTATTTT,CASNIADTQYF
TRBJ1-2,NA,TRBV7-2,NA,TGTGCCAGCAACCATCGTACCTATGGCTACACCTTC,CASNHRTYGYTF
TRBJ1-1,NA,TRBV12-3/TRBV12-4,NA,TGTGCCAGCAGTTCCCATCGAGAAGCTTTCTTT,CASSSHREAFF
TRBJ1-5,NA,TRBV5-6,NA,TGTGCCAGCAGCTTTATTAATGGGGCCCAGCATTTT,CASSFINGAQHF
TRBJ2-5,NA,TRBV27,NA,TGTGCCAGCAGTTTATGGTCCTCGAGTGAGACCCAGTACTTC,CASSLWSSSETQYF
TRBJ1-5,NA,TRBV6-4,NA,TGTGCCAGCAGTTTTAATCAGCCCCAGCATTTT,CASSFNQPQHF
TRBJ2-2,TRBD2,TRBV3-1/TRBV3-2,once,TGTGCCAGTGTTACTAGCGGGGGAAGATCCGCGAACACCGGGGAGCTGTTTTTT,CASVTSGGRSANTGELFF
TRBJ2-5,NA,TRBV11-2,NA,TGTGCCAGCAGCTTGGGAGAGACCCAGTACTTC,CASSLGETQYF
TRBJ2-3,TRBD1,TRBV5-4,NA,TGTGCCAGCAGCGCTGACAGGGGGAGTACAGATACGCAGTATTTT,CASSADRGSTDTQYF
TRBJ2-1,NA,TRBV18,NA,TGTGCCAGCCGAACTGCTGGGGTTCAATACAATGAGCAGTTCTTC,CASRTAGVQYNEQFF
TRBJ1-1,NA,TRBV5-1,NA,TGCGCCAGCAGCTTGGCCGATGGGGTGAACACTGAAGCTTTCTTT,CASSLADGVNTEAFF
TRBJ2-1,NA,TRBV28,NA,TGTGCCAGCACACTTGCGGGACTGTCCTACAATGAGCAGTTCTTC,CASTLAGLSYNEQFF
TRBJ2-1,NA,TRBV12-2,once,TGTGCAAGTCGCTACCGACGGAACTCCTACAATGAGCAGTTCTTC,CASRYRRNSYNEQFF
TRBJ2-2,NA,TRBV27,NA,TGTGCCAGCAGCCTAGACAGGCTGAACACCGGGGAGCTGTTTTTT,CASSLDRLNTGELFF
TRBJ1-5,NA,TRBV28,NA,TGTGCCAGCAGTGTCAGAGATCAGCCCCAGCATTTT,CASSVRDQPQHF
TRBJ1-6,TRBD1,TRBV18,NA,TGTGCCAGCTCACCATTTGGACAGGGTAGCTCCTATAATTCACCCCTCCACTTT,CASSPFGQGSSYNSPLHF
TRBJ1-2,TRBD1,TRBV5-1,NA,TGCGCCAGCAGCCCGGATCCCGGGACAGCCTCCTATGGCTACACCTTC,CASSPDPGTASYGYTF
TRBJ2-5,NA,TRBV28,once,TGTGCCAGCAGCCACCGGGACTTAGGAGAGACCCAGTACTTC,CASSHRDLGETQYF
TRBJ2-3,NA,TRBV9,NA,TGTGCCAGCACCCCGATGGGCGGGGCAGATACGCAGTATTTT,CASTPMGGADTQYF
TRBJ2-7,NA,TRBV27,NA,TGTGCCAGCAGTACCCGGGCCCGATCGGGAGATTACGAGCAGTACTTC,CASSTRARSGDYEQYF
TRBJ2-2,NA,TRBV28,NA,TGTGCCAGCAGTTTATTGCAGTCGGCCGGGGAGCTGTTTTTT,CASSLLQSAGELFF
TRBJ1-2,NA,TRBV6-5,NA,TGTGCCATCGCGACAGGCCTGACTAACTATGGCTACACCTTC,CAIATGLTNYGYTF
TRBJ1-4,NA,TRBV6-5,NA,TGTGCCAGCAAAGGGGCGTATGAAAAACTGTTTTTT,CASKGAYEKLFF